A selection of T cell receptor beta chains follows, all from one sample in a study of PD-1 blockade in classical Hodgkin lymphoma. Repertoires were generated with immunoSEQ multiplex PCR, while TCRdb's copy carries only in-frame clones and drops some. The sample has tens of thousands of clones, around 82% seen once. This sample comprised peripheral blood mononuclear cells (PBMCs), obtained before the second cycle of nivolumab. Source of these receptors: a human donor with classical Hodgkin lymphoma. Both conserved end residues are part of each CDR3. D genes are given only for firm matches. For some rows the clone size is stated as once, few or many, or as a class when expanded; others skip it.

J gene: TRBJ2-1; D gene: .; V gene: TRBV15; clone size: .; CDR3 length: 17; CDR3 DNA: TGTGCCACCAGCACCCGGCCCCGCGGGGGCCCCCCGGGTGAGCAGTTCTTC; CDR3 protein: CATSTRPRGGPPGEQFF
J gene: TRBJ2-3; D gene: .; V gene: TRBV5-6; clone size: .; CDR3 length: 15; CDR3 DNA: TGTGCCAGCAGCTTGACCCAGACAGGAGCAGATACGCAGTATTTT; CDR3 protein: CASSLTQTGADTQYF
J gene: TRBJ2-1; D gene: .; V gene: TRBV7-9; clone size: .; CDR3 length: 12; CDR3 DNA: TGTGCCAGCAGCTTCGGGAACAATGAGCAGTTCTTC; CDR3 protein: CASSFGNNEQFF
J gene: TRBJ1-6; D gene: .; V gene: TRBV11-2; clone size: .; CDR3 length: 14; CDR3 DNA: TGTGCCAGCTCCCTCGGCGAGGGTAATTCACCCCTCCACTTT; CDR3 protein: CASSLGEGNSPLHF
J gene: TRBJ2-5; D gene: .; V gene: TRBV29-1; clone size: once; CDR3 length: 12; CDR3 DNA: TGCAGCGCCCCCGGTGGGGCGGAGACCCAGTACTTC; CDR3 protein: CSAPGGAETQYF
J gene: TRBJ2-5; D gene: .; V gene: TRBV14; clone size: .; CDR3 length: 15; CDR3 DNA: TGTGCCAGCAGCCAAACAAAGGGACAAGGGGAGACCCAGTACTTC; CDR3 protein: CASSQTKGQGETQYF
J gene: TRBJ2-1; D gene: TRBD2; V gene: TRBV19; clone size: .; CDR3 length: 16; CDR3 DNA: TGTGCCAGTAACGGCGGGAGGGAGAATTCCTACAATGAGCAGTTCTTC; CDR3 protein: CASNGGRENSYNEQFF
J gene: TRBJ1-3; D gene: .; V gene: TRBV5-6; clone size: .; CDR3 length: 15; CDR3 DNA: TGTGCCAGCAGCCCGGGACGGCTCTCTGGAAACACCATATATTTT; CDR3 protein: CASSPGRLSGNTIYF
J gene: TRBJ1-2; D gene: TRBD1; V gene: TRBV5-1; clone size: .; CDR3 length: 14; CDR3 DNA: TGCGCCAGCAGCTTGGACAGGGGGAGCGGGGGCTACACCTTC; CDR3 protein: CASSLDRGSGGYTF
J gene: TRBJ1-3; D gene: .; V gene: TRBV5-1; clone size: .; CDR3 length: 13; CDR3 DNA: TGCGCCAGCAGCTCCGGATTGGGAAACACCATATATTTT; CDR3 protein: CASSSGLGNTIYF
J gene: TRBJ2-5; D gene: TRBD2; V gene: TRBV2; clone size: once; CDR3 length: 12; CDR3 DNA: TGTGCCAGCAGGCGGGAGCAGGAGACCCAGTACTTC; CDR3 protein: CASRREQETQYF
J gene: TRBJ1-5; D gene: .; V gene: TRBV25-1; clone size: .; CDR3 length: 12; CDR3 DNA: TGTGCCAGCAGACTTGAAGGGCAGCCCCAGCATTTT; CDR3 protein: CASRLEGQPQHF
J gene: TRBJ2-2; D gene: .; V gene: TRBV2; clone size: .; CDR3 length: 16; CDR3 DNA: TGTGCCAGCAGTGTAGAGGGTACTACGAACACCGGGGAGCTGTTTTTT; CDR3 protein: CASSVEGTTNTGELFF
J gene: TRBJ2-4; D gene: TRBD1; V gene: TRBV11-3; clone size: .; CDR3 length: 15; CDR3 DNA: TGTGCCAGCAGTCGAGTTGGGGACAGACTAAACATTCAGTACTTC; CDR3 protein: CASSRVGDRLNIQYF
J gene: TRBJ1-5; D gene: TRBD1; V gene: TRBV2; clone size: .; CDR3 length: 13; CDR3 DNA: TGTGCCAGCAATACAGGGGGCAATCAGCCCCAGCATTTT; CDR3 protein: CASNTGGNQPQHF
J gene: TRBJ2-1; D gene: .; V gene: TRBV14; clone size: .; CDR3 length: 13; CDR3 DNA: TGTGCCAGCAGCCAATCCAACTTGGGTGAGCAGTTCTTC; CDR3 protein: CASSQSNLGEQFF
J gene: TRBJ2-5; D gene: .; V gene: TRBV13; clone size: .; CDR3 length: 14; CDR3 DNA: TGTGCCAGCAGCGGATCAGGGATTCAAGAGACCCAGTACTTC; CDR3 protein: CASSGSGIQETQYF
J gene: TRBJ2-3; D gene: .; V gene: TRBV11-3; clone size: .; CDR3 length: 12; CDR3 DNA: TGTGCCAGCAGCGCTTACACAGATACGCAGTATTTT; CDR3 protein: CASSAYTDTQYF
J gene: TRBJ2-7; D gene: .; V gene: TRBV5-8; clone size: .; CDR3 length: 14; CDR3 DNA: TGTGCCAGCAGCTCACCGGGACCTTCCTACGAGCAGTACTTC; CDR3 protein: CASSSPGPSYEQYF
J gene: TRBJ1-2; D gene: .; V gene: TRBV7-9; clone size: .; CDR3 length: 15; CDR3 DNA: TGTGCCAGCAGCTTCACGCAGGACCCCTCTTATGGCTACACCTTC; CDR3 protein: CASSFTQDPSYGYTF
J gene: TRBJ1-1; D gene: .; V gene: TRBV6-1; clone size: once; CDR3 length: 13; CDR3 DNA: TGTGCCAGCAATCAAAACCCGAGCACTGAAGCTTTCTTT; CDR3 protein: CASNQNPSTEAFF
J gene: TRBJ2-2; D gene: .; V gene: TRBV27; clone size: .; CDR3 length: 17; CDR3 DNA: TGTGCCAGCAGATTACTCGACAGGACGACGAACACCGGGGAGCTGTTTTTT; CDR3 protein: CASRLLDRTTNTGELFF
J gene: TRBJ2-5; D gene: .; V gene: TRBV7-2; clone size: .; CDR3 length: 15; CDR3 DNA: TGTGCCAGCAGCTTAGCGGGTCCGAGTACAGAGACCCAGTACTTC; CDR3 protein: CASSLAGPSTETQYF